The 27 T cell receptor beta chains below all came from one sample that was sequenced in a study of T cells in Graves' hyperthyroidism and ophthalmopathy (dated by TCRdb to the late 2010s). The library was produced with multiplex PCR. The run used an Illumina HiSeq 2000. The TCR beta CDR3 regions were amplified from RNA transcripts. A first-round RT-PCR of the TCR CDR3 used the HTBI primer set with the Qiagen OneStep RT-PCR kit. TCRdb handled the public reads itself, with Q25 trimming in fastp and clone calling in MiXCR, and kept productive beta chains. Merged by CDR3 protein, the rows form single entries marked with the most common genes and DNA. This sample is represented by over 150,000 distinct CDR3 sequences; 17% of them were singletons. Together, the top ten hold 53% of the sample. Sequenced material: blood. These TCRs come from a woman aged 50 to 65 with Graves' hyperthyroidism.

The CDR3 spells CSARGLAGEEGEQFF. The CDR3 DNA sequence: TGCAGTGCTAGAGGGTTAGCGGGAGAGGAAGGTGAGCAGTTCTTC. The V call is TRBV20-1, the J call TRBJ2-1, with 9 positions matching TRBD2. V lost 1 base to trimming and J lost 9 bases; unmatched junction nucleotides: 10. Germline V gene lookup returns CDR1 DFQATT and CDR2 SNEGSKA (reference sequence). This CDR3 has 15 residues.

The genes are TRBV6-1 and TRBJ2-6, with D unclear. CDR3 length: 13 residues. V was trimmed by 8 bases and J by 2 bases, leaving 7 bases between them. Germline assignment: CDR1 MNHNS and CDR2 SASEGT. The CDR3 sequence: CASYGTGANVLTF. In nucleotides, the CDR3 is TGTGCCAGCTATGGGACTGGGGCCAACGTCCTGACTTTC.

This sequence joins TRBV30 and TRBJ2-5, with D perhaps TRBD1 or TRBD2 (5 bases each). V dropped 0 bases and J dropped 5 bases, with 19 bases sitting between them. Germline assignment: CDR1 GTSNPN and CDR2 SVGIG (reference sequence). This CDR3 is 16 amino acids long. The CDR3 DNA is TGTGCCTGGAGTGTGGGGCTCGGGGCCCCATGGGAGACCCAGTACTTC. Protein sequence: CAWSVGLGAPWETQYF. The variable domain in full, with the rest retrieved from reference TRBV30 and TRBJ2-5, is SQTIHQWPATLVQPVGSPLSLECTVEGTSNPNLYWYRQAAGRGLQLLFYSVGIGQISSEVPQNLSASRPQDRQFILSSKKLLLSDSGFYLCAWSVGLGAPWETQYFGPGTRLLVL.

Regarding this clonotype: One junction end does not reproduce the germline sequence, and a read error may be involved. In DNA, the CDR3 is TGTGCCAGCAGACTTCTAGCGGGAGGGCAAGGCAATAAGCAGTTCTTC. As protein: CASRLLAGGQGNKQFF. The chain uses TRBV2 and TRBJ2-1; 12 bases agree with TRBD2. Germline CDR1 SNHLY, CDR2 FYNNEI. The CDR3 spans 16 residues.

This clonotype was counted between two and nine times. CDR3 in amino acids: CSVERGSETQYF. Written as DNA, the CDR3 is TGCAGCGTTGAACGGGGGTCGGAGACCCAGTACTTC. This chain uses TRBV29-1 with TRBJ2-5; maybe TRBD2 (6 bases). The CDR3 is 12 residues long. Trimming took 2 bases from V and 5 from J, leaving 9 bases between them. The germline V gene encodes CDR1 SQVTM and CDR2 ANQGSEA.

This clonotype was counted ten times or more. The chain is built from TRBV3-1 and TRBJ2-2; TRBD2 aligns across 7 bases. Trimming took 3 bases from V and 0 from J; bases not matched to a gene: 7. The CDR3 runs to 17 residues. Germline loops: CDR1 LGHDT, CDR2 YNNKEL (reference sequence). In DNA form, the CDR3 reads TGTGCCAGCAGCCACTACTCTAGCGGAGCGAACACCGGGGAGCTGTTTTTT. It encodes CASSHYSSGANTGELFF.

The CDR3: CASKRTSGEQYF. The CDR3 region has the DNA TGTGCCAGCAAAAGGACTAGCGGTGAGCAGTACTTC. The chain couples TRBV27 to TRBJ2-7, with 10 positions matching TRBD2. The J segment lost 7 bases and the V segment lost 7 bases, leaving 4 bases of the junction unmatched. The CDR3 is 12 residues long. Germline V lookup: CDR1 MNHEY, CDR2 SMNVEV (reference sequence).

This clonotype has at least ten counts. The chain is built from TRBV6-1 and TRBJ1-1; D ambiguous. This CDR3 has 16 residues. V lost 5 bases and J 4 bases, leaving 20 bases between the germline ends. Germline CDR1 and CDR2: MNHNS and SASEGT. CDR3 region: CASSSGVLFLSTEAFF. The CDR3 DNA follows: TGTGCCAGCAGTTCTGGGGTGTTGTTTCTTAGCACTGAAGCTTTCTTT.

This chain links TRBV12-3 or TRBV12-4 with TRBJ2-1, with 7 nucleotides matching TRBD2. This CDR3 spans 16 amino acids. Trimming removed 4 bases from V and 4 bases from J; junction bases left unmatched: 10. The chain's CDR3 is CASSSQRGVLYNEQFF. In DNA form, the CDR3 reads TGTGCCAGCAGTTCCCAACGGGGGGTACTTTACAATGAGCAGTTCTTC.

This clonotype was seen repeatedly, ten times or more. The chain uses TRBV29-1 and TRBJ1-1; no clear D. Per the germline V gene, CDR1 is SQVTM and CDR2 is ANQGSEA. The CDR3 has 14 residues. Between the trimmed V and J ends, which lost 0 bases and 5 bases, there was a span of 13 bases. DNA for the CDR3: TGCAGCGTTGAAGATGGAGCAGTGGGGACTGAAGCTTTCTTT. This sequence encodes CSVEDGAVGTEAFF.

CDR3 residues: CASSQDRWGNQPQHF. The CDR3 nucleotides are TGCGCCAGCAGCCAAGATCGGTGGGGCAATCAGCCCCAGCATTTT. The chain links TRBV4-1 to TRBJ1-5; no reliable D call. Germline V gives CDR1 MGHRA, CDR2 YSYEKL. With 0 bases removed from V and 2 bases from J, the gap between germline ends came to 8 bases. This CDR3 is built from 15 residues.

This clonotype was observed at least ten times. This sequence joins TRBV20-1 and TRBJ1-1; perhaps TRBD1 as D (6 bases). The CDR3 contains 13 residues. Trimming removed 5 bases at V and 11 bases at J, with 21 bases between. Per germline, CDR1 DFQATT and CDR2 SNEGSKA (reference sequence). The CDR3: CSAPTPGGGRAFF. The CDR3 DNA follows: TGCAGTGCTCCTACCCCGGGGGGGGGCAGGGCTTTCTTT.

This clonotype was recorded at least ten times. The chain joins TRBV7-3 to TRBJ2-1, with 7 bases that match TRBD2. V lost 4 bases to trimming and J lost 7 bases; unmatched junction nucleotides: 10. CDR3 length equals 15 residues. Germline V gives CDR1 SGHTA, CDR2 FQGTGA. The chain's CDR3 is CASSYGGGAGNEQFF. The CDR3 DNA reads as TGTGCCAGCAGCTACGGGGGAGGGGCAGGGAATGAGCAGTTCTTC.

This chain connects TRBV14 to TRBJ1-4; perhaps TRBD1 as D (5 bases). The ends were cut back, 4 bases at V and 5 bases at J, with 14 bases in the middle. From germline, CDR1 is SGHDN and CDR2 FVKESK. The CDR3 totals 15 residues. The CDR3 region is CASSPSGRTNEKLFF. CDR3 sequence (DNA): TGTGCCAGCAGCCCTTCAGGGCGGACGAATGAAAAACTGTTTTTT.

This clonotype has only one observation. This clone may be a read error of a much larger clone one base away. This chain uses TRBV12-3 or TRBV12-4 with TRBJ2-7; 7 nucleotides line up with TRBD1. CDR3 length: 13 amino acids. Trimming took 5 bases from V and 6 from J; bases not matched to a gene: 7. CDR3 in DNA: TGTGCCAGCAGTGTGGGACAGTCGGTCGAGCAGTACTTC. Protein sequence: CASSVGQSVEQYF.

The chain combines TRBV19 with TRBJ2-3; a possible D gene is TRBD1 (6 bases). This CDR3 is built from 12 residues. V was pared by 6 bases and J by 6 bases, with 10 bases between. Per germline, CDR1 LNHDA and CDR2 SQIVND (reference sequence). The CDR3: CASRRTADTQYF. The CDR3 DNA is TGTGCCAGTAGGCGGACAGCCGATACGCAGTATTTT.

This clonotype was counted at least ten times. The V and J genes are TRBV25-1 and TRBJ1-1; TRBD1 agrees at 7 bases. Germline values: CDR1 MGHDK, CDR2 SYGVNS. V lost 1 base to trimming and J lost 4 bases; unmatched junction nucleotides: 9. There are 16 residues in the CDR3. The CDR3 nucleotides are TGTGCCAGCAGTGAATTAATCTCGGCAGGGGGCACTGAAGCTTTCTTT. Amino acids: CASSELISAGGTEAFF.

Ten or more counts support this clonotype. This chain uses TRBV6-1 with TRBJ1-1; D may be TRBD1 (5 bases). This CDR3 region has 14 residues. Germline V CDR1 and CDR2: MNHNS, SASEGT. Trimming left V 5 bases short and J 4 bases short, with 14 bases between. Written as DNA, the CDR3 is TGTGCCAGCAGTTACGCGCAGGGAGGCACTGAAGCTTTCTTT. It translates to CASSYAQGGTEAFF.

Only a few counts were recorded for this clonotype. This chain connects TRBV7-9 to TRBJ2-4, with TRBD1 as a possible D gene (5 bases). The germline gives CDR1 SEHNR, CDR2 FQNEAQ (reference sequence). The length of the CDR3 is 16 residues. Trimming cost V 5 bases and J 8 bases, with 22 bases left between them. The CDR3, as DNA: TGTGCCAGCAGCCCACGACCGGACAACGCTCGTGACATTCAGTACTTC. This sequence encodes CASSPRPDNARDIQYF.

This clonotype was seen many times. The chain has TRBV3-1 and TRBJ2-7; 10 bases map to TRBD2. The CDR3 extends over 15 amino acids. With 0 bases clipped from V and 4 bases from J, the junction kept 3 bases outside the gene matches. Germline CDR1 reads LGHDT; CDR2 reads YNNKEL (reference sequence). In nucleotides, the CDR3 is TGTGCCAGCAGCCAAGAACTAGCGGGGACATACGAGCAGTACTTC. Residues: CASSQELAGTYEQYF.

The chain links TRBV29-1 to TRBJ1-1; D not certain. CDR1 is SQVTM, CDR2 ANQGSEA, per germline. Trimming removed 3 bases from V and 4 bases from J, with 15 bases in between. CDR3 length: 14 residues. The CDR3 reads CSVEEVGIGTEAFF. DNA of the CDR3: TGCAGCGTTGAGGAAGTTGGGATTGGCACTGAAGCTTTCTTT.

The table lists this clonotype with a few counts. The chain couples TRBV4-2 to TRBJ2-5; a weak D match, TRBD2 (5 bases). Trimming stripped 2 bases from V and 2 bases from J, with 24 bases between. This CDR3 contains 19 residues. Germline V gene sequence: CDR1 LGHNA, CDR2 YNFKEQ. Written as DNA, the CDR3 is TGTGCCAGCAGCCAATTTTTCCAAGGTTCACGGGAAACACAAGAGACCCAGTACTTC. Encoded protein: CASSQFFQGSRETQETQYF.

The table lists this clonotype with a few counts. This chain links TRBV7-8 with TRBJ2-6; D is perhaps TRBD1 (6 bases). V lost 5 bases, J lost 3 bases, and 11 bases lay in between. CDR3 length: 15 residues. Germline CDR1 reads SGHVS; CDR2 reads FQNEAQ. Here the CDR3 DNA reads TGTGCCAGCAGCAGCTACAGGGTTGGGGCCAACGTCCTGACTTTC. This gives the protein CASSSYRVGANVLTF. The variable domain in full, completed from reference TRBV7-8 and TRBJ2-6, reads GAGVSQSPRYKVAKRGQDVALRCDPISGHVSLFWYQQALGQGPEFLTYFQNEAQLDKSGLPSDRFFAERPEGSVSTLKIQRTQQEDSAVYLCASSSYRVGANVLTFGAGSRLTVL.

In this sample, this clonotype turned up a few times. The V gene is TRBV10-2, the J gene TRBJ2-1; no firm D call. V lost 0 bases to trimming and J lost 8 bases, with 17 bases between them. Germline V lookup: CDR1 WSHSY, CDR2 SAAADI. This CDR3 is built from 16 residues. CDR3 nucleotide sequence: TGCGCCAGCAGTGAGTCGAGGTTAGCTCCGCCATATGAGCAGTTCTTC. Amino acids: CASSESRLAPPYEQFF.

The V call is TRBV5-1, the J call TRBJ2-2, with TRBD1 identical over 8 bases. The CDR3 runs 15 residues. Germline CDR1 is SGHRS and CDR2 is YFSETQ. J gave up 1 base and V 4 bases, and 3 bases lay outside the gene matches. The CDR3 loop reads CASSAGTGNTGELFF. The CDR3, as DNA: TGCGCCAGCAGCGCCGGGACAGGGAACACCGGGGAGCTGTTTTTT.

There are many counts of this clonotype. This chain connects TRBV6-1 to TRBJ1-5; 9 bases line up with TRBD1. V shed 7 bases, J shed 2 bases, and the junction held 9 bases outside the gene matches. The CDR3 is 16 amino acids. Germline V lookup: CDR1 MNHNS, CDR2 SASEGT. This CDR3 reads CASKDRGLQGNQPQHF. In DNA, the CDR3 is TGTGCCAGCAAGGACAGGGGACTCCAAGGCAATCAGCCCCAGCATTTT.

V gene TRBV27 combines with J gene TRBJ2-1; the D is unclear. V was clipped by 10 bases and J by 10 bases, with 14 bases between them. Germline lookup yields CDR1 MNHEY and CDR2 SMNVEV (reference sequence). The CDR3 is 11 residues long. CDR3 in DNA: TGTGCCACCGCCCTGGGGTCCGAGCAGTTCTTC. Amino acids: CATALGSEQFF.